The sequence of this TCR beta chain was determined in a study of T cell responses to AZD1222 COVID-19 vaccine. This table comes from immunoSEQ multiplex PCR, and its TCRdb copy is limited to in-frame clones, with some not included. Of about 180,000 clones listed, over 80% are singletons. The study's findings and limits: Vaccine-associated CD4 TCRs ranged over spike, dominating at 160-218 and 743-854.

Notes on this clone: The antigen is not known.

Germline V CDR1 and CDR2: MNHEY, SMNVEV (reference sequence). After removal of 1 base from V and 3 bases from J, the junction contained 7 bases not matched to a gene. The CDR3 has 16 residues. The clonotype originates from an adult in good health. The chain combines TRBV27 with TRBJ2-7, with 9 bases identical to TRBD1. Here the sequenced sample was peripheral blood, taken on day 0 of AZD1222 vaccination. The chain's CDR3 is CASSLWTGTGLYEQYF. The CDR3 coding sequence is TGTGCCAGCAGTTTATGGACCGGGACAGGGCTCTACGAGCAGTACTTC.